What follows describes a single TCR beta chain. These data are taken from a study of CD8+ T cells in alopecia areata. The CDR3 covers 16 residues. Looked up from germline, CDR1 is LGHNA and CDR2 is YSLEER. The V and J ends lost 4 bases and 2 bases respectively, with 17 bases between them. It was cDNA, reverse transcribed from extracted RNA, that served as the sequencing template. Libraries were prepared by immunoSEQ multiplex PCR; TCRdb keeps only in-frame clonotypes and omits some of them. The data hold some 130,000 clones, with 58% observed a single time. This specimen consisted of CD4+ T cells sorted from blood, obtained at week 0. This receptor was obtained from a human donor with alopecia areata. The chain joins TRBV4-3 to TRBJ1-2; tentatively, D is TRBD1 (5 bases). The CDR3 DNA reads TGCGCCAGCAGCCCCCGACAGACTGTTAGGAACTATGGCTACACCTTC. Translation: CASSPRQTVRNYGYTF.